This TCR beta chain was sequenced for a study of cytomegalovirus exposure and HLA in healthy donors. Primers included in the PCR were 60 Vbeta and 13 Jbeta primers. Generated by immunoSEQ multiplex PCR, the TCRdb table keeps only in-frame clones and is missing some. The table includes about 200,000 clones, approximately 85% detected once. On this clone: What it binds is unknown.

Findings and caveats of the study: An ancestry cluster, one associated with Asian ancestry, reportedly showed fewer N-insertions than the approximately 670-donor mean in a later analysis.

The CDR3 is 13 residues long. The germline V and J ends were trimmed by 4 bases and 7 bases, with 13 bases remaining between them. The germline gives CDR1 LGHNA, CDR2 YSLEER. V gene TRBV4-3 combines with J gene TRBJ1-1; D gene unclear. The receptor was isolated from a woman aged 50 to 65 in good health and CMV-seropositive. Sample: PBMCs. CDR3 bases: TGCGCCAGCAGCCCGACCCCGGGATTTGAAGCTTTCTTT. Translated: CASSPTPGFEAFF.